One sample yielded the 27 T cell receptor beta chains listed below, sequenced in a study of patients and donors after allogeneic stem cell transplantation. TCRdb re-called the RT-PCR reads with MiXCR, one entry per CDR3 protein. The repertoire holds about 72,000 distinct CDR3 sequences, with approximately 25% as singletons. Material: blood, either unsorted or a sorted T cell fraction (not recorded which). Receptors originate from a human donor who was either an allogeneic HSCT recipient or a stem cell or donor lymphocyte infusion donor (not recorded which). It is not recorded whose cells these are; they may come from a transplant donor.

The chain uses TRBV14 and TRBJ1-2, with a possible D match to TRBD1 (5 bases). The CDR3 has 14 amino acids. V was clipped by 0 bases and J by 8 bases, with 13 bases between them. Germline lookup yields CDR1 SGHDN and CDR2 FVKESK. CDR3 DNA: TGTGCCAGCAGCCAAGACTGGGACGAATCCGGCTACACCTTC. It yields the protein CASSQDWDESGYTF.

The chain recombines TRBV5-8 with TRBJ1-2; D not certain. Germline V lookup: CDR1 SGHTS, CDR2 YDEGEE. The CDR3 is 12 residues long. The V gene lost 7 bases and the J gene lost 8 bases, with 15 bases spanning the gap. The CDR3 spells CASRRFLEGYTF. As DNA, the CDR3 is TGTGCCAGCCGGCGATTCTTGGAGGGCTACACCTTC.

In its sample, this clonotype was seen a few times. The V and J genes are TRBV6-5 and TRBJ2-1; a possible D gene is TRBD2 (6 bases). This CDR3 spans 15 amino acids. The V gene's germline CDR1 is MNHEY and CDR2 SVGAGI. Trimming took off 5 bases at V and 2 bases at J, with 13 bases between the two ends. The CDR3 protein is CASSENSGTYNEQFF. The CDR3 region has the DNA TGTGCCAGCAGTGAAAATAGCGGTACCTACAATGAGCAGTTCTTC.

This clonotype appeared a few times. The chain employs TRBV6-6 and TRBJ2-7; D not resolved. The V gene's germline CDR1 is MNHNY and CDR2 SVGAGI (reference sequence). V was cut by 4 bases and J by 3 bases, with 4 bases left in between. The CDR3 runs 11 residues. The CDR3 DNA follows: TGTGCCAGCAGTTGGGACTACGAGCAGTACTTC. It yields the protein CASSWDYEQYF.

CDR3 DNA sequence: TGTGCCAGCACCTCCCCCCCATTTCAGACGACCCAGTACTTC. Protein product: CASTSPPFQTTQYF. This chain joins TRBV7-9 and TRBJ2-5; D gene ambiguous. The V end was cut by 7 bases, the J end by 7 bases, with 19 bases between. The CDR3 consists of 14 residues. The germline V gene encodes CDR1 SEHNR and CDR2 FQNEAQ (reference sequence).

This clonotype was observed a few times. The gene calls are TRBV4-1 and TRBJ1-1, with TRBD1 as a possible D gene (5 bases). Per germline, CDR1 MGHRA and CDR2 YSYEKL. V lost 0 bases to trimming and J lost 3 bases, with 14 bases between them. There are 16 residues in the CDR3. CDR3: CASSQEPWQGDTEAFF. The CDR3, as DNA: TGCGCCAGCAGCCAAGAACCCTGGCAGGGCGACACTGAAGCTTTCTTT.

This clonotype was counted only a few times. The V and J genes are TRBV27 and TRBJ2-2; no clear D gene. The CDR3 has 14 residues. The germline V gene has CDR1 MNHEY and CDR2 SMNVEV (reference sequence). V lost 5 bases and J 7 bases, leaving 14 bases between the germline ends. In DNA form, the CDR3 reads TGTGCCAGCAGTCAAGGGATAGTCCACGGGGAGCTGTTTTTT. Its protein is CASSQGIVHGELFF.

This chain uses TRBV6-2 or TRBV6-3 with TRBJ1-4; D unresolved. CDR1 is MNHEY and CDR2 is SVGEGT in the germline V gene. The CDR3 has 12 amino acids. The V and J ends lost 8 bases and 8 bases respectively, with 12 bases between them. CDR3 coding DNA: TGTGCCAGCGGGTCGAGTAGCGAAAAACTGTTTTTT. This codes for CASGSSSEKLFF.

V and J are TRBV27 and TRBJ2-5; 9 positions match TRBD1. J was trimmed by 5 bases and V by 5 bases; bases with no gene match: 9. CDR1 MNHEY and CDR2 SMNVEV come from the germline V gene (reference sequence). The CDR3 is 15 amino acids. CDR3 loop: CASSKIQGAGETQYF. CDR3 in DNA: TGTGCCAGCAGTAAAATACAGGGGGCGGGGGAGACCCAGTACTTC.

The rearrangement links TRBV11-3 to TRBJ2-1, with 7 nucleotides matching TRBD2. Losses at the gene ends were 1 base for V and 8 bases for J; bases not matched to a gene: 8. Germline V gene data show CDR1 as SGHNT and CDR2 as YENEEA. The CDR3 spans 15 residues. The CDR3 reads CASSLARGSEDEQFF. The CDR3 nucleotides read TGTGCCAGCAGCTTAGCACGCGGGAGTGAAGATGAGCAGTTCTTC.

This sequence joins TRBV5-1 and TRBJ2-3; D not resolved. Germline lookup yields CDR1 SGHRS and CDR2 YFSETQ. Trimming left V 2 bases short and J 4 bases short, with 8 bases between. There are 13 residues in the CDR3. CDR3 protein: CASSLSLADTQYF. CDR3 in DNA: TGCGCCAGCAGCTTATCATTAGCAGATACGCAGTATTTT.

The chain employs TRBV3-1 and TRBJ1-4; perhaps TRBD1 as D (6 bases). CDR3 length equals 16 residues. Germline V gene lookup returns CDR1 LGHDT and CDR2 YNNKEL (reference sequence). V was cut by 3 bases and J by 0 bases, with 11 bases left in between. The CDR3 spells CASSQPWTATNEKLFF. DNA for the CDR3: TGTGCCAGCAGCCAGCCTTGGACAGCAACTAATGAAAAACTGTTTTTT. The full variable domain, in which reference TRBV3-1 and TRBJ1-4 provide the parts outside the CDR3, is DTAVSQTPKYLVTQMGNDKSIKCEQNLGHDTMYWYKQDSKKFLKIMFSYNNKELIINETVPNRFSPKSPDKAHLNLHINSLELGDSAVYFCASSQPWTATNEKLFFGSGTQLSVL.

The CDR3 DNA follows: TGCGCCAGCAGCACAGCTACATTCGGGACAGATACGCAGTATTTT. Its translation is CASSTATFGTDTQYF. This chain joins TRBV5-1 and TRBJ2-3; no definite D call. The CDR3 extends over 15 amino acids. V gave up 4 bases and J gave up 3 bases, with 15 bases separating them. CDR1 SGHRS and CDR2 YFSETQ come from the germline V gene.

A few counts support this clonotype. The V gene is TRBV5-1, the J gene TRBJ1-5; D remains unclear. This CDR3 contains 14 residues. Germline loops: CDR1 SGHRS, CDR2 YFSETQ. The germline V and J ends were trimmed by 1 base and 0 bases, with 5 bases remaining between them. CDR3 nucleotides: TGCGCCAGCAGCTTGTTGGGTAGCAATCAGCCCCAGCATTTT. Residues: CASSLLGSNQPQHF.

The CDR3 nucleotides are TGTGCCTGGAGTGCCCGCGGGGGGAATGAGCAGTTCTTC. Translated: CAWSARGGNEQFF. The rearrangement uses TRBV30 and TRBJ2-1, with 8 nucleotides matching TRBD2. J was trimmed by 7 bases and V by 1 base; bases with no gene match: 3. The V gene's germline CDR1 is GTSNPN and CDR2 SVGIG (reference sequence). CDR3 length: 13 residues.

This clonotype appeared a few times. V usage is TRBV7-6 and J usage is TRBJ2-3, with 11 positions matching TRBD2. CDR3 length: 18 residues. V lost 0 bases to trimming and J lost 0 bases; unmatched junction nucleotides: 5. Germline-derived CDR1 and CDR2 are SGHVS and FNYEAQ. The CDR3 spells CASSLALWTSGSTDTQYF. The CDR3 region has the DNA TGTGCCAGCAGCTTAGCGCTTTGGACTAGCGGGAGCACAGATACGCAGTATTTT.

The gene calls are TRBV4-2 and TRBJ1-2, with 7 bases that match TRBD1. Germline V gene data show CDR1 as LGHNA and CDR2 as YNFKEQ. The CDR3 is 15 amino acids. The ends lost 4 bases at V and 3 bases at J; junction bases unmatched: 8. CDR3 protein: CASSPRTGGDYGYTF. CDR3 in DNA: TGTGCCAGCAGCCCCCGGACAGGCGGTGACTATGGCTACACCTTC.

The CDR3 nucleotides read TGCGCCAGCAGCTTGTTCGGTAGCCCGCCCACCGGGGCCAACGTCCTGACTTTC. This gives the protein CASSLFGSPPTGANVLTF. The gene calls are TRBV5-1 and TRBJ2-6; no clear D gene. CDR1 is SGHRS and CDR2 is YFSETQ in the germline V gene. The CDR3 length is 18 residues. V was clipped by 1 base and J by 4 bases, with 18 bases between them.

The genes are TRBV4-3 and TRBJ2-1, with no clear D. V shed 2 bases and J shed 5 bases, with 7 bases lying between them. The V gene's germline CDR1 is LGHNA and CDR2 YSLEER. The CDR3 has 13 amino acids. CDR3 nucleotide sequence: TGCGCCAGCAGCCAAAGACCGGACAATGAGCAGTTCTTC. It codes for CASSQRPDNEQFF.

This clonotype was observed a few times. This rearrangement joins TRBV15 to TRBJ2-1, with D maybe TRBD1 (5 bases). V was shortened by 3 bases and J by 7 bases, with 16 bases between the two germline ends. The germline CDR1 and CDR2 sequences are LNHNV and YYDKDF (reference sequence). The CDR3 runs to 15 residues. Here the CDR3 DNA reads TGTGCCACCAGCAGGCCAGGGTTACGGCGAAATGAGCAGTTCTTC. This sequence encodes CATSRPGLRRNEQFF.

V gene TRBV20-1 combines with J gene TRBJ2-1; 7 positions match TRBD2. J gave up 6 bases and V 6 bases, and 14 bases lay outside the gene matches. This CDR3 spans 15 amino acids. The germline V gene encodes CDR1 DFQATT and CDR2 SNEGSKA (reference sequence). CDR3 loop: CSALGVIAGRNEQFF. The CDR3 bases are TGCAGTGCCCTAGGGGTAATAGCGGGTCGCAATGAGCAGTTCTTC.

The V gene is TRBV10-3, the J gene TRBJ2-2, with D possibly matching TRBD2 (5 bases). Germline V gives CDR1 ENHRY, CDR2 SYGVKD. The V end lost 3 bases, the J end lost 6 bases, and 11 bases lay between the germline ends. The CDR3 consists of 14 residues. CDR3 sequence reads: CAISERDKAGELFF. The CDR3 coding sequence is TGTGCCATCAGTGAACGGGATAAGGCCGGGGAGCTGTTTTTT.

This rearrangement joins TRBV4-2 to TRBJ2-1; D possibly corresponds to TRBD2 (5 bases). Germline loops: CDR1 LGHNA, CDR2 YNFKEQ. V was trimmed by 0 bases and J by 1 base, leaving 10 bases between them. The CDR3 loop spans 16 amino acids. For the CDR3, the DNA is TGTGCCAGCAGCCAAGAGGGTAGCGTGTCCTACAATGAGCAGTTCTTC. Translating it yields CASSQEGSVSYNEQFF.

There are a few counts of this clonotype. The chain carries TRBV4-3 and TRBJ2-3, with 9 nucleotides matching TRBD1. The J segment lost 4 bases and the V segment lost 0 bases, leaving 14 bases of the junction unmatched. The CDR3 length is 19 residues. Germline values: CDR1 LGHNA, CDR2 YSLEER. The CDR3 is CASSQDGGPRDRESDTQYF. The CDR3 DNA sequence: TGCGCCAGCAGCCAAGATGGAGGGCCCCGGGACAGGGAGTCAGATACGCAGTATTTT.

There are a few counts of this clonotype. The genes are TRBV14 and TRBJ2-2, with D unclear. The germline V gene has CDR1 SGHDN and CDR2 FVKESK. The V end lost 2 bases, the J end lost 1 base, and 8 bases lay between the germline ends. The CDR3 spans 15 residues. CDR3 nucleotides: TGTGCCAGCAGCCAATTGTGGGAGAACACCGGGGAGCTGTTTTTT. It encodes CASSQLWENTGELFF.

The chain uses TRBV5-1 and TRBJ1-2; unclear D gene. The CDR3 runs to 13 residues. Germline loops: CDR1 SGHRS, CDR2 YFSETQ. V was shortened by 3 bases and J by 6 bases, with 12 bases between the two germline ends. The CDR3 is CASSSSFRDGYTF. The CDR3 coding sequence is TGCGCCAGCAGCTCCTCTTTCCGCGATGGCTACACCTTC.

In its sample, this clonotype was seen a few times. CDR3 region: CASSLVGRAGSPLHF. The CDR3 nucleotides read TGCGCCAGCAGCCTTGTGGGCAGGGCGGGATCACCCCTCCACTTT. The rearrangement joins TRBV4-3 to TRBJ1-6, with D tentatively TRBD1 (5 bases). The CDR3 runs 15 residues. V gave up 4 bases and J gave up 10 bases, with 17 bases separating them. CDR1 and CDR2 (germline): LGHNA, YSLEER.